The 3 T cell receptor beta chains given below trace back to one sample, sequenced in a study of blood T cell repertoires in COVID-19. Produced via immunoSEQ multiplex PCR; TCRdb's table is partial and in-frame only. The repertoire holds 130,000 to 150,000 clones, with approximately 80% as singletons. Material: peripheral blood. These receptors all stem from a woman aged 55-69 years with acute or convalescent COVID-19.

This clone appeared a single time. This chain links TRBV19 with TRBJ1-5; 7 bases line up with TRBD1. With V trimmed by 5 bases and J by 7 bases, 8 bases remained unmatched. Looked up from germline, CDR1 is LNHDA and CDR2 is SQIVND (reference sequence). CDR3 length: 14 amino acids. CDR3 sequence: CASSPQGGGQPQHF. In DNA form, the CDR3 reads TGTGCCAGTAGTCCCCAGGGGGGAGGACAGCCCCAGCATTTT.

This chain links TRBV18 with TRBJ1-5; TRBD1 matches 11 bases. J was trimmed by 4 bases and V by 5 bases; bases with no gene match: 10. Germline V gene data show CDR1 as KGHSH and CDR2 as LQKENI. CDR3 length: 17 residues. The CDR3 DNA reads TGTGCCAGCTCAGCTCTCCGGACAGGGGGCCTTAATCAGCCCCAGCATTTT. Translated: CASSALRTGGLNQPQHF.

Concerning this clone: At one of its ends the junction is not consistent with the germline gene, which may arise from a read error. The chain is built from TRBV9 and TRBJ1-1; 7 bases are shared with TRBD1. The V gene's germline CDR1 is SGDLS and CDR2 YYNGEE. This CDR3 has 16 residues. CDR3 DNA sequence: TGTGCCAGCGACCAATTCCACCGGGACAGAAATTCCCGGGGGATCTTT. This sequence encodes CASDQFHRDRNSRGIF.